This is a list of T cell receptor beta chains from one sample in a study of early stage breast cancer tumors. Repertoires were generated with immunoSEQ multiplex PCR, while TCRdb's copy carries only in-frame clones and drops some. The data contain about 5,400 clones, 65% to 70% of them singletons. Material for sequencing was breast tumor tissue. The source is a person aged 55-75 years with breast cancer. Each CDR3 is given with its conserved first and last residue. D genes are given only for firm matches. Clone size appears in some rows only: once, few, many, or a class for an expanded clone.

V: TRBV11-3; J: TRBJ2-3; size: NA; D: TRBD1; DNA: TGTGCCAGCAGCGCACGACAGGGGTCAGATACGCAGTATTTT; CDR3: CASSARQGSDTQYF
V: TRBV2; J: TRBJ1-2; size: NA; D: NA; DNA: TGTGCCAGCAAACTGCCGCCGGGTCGCTACACCTTC; CDR3: CASKLPPGRYTF
V: TRBV25-1; J: TRBJ1-2; size: NA; D: NA; DNA: TGTGCCAGCAGCCCGGACCGTGGGGGAGGCTACACCTTC; CDR3: CASSPDRGGGYTF
V: TRBV19; J: TRBJ1-5; size: NA; D: NA; DNA: TGTGCCAGTAGTATAGATCGCAAGCAGCCCCAGCATTTT; CDR3: CASSIDRKQPQHF
V: TRBV5-6; J: TRBJ2-1; size: NA; D: NA; DNA: TGTGCCAGCAGCTTGGTGACCTCCTACAATGAGCAGTTCTTC; CDR3: CASSLVTSYNEQFF
V: TRBV5-1; J: TRBJ1-1; size: NA; D: NA; DNA: TGCGCCAGCAGCTCGACAGGGAACACTGAAGCTTTCTTT; CDR3: CASSSTGNTEAFF
V: TRBV27; J: TRBJ1-3; size: NA; D: TRBD1; DNA: TGTGCCAGCAGTCCCCTGACAGGGGAGGCAAACACCATATATTTT; CDR3: CASSPLTGEANTIYF
V: TRBV5-5; J: TRBJ1-1; size: NA; D: NA; DNA: TGTGCCAGCAGCAAGGGTTGGGTGGAGACTGAAGCTTTCTTT; CDR3: CASSKGWVETEAFF
V: TRBV29-1; J: TRBJ2-5; size: NA; D: TRBD1; DNA: TGCAGCGTTGACCCAGGGGGGACCCAGTACTTC; CDR3: CSVDPGGTQYF
V: TRBV25-1; J: TRBJ1-2; size: medium-sized; D: NA; DNA: TGTGCCAGCAGTGAATATAATCCTCGGCCGGGGTCGGACTATGGCTACACCTTC; CDR3: CASSEYNPRPGSDYGYTF
V: TRBV7-9; J: TRBJ1-1; size: NA; D: NA; DNA: TGTGCCAGCAGCTTAGCGCAGGGGCGATATGAAGCTTTCTTT; CDR3: CASSLAQGRYEAFF
V: TRBV5-1; J: TRBJ1-3; size: NA; D: NA; DNA: TGCGCCAGCAGCTTGGAGCAGGGTGGAAACACCATATATTTT; CDR3: CASSLEQGGNTIYF
V: TRBV9; J: TRBJ2-2; size: medium-sized; D: TRBD2; DNA: TGTGCCAGCAGCGTAGAGCCCCACTGGGGGGGGGACACCGGGGAGCTGTTTTTT; CDR3: CASSVEPHWGGDTGELFF
V: TRBV2; J: TRBJ1-2; size: NA; D: TRBD1; DNA: TGTGCCAGCAGCGCTTTGGGACAGGTGAAGGATGGCTACACCTTC; CDR3: CASSALGQVKDGYTF
V: TRBV4-1; J: TRBJ2-5; size: NA; D: NA; DNA: TGCGCCAGCAGCCAAGAGGGGGCCGGAGAGACCCAGTACTTC; CDR3: CASSQEGAGETQYF
V: TRBV28; J: TRBJ2-2; size: NA; D: NA; DNA: TGTGCCAGCAAATCGGACATAAACATGCGGGAGCTGTTTTTT; CDR3: CASKSDINMRELFF
V: TRBV6-5; J: TRBJ1-1; size: few; D: TRBD1; DNA: TGTGCCAGTTCTCGGACAGGAACGAACACTGAAGCTTTCTTT; CDR3: CASSRTGTNTEAFF
V: TRBV2; J: TRBJ1-2; size: once; D: NA; DNA: TGTGCCAGCAGTGAAGCGCAGGGTCCCCGTGGCTACACCTTC; CDR3: CASSEAQGPRGYTF
V: TRBV6-1; J: TRBJ1-1; size: NA; D: TRBD1; DNA: TGTGCCAGCAGTGCAACAGGGGCGGACACTGAAGCTTTCTTT; CDR3: CASSATGADTEAFF
V: TRBV5-1; J: TRBJ1-6; size: NA; D: NA; DNA: TGCGCCAGCAGCTTGGGGGACACGGGCTATAATTCACCCCTCCACTTT; CDR3: CASSLGDTGYNSPLHF
V: TRBV10-1; J: TRBJ2-5; size: few; D: NA; DNA: TGCGCCAGCAGTGACGGCGCAGAGACCCAGTACTTC; CDR3: CASSDGAETQYF
V: TRBV4-1; J: TRBJ2-7; size: NA; D: TRBD2; DNA: TGCGCCAGCAGCTTCCTCCCAGGGACTAGCGGGGGGGCCCACGAGCAGTACTTC; CDR3: CASSFLPGTSGGAHEQYF
V: TRBV25-1; J: TRBJ1-1; size: NA; D: TRBD1; DNA: TGTGCCAGCAGTGGCGGACAGGCTAACACTGAAGCTTTCTTT; CDR3: CASSGGQANTEAFF
V: TRBV27; J: TRBJ2-7; size: NA; D: NA; DNA: TGTGCCAGCAGTCCGGGACTGAGCTACGAGCAGTACTTC; CDR3: CASSPGLSYEQYF
V: TRBV5-6; J: TRBJ1-5; size: NA; D: TRBD1; DNA: TGTGCCAGCAGCTTGTTTTCGGGACAGGGGGCGGGACAGCCCCAGCATTTT; CDR3: CASSLFSGQGAGQPQHF
V: TRBV2; J: TRBJ2-7; size: NA; D: TRBD2; DNA: TGTGCCAGCAGATATCGGGAGGGCCTCTACGAGCAGTACTTC; CDR3: CASRYREGLYEQYF
V: TRBV9; J: TRBJ1-1; size: NA; D: NA; DNA: TGTGCCAGCAGCCCCCTGGGGGACACTGAAGCTTTCTTT; CDR3: CASSPLGDTEAFF
V: TRBV6-6; J: TRBJ1-6; size: large; D: NA; DNA: TGTGCCAGCTCGAACTATAATTCACCCCTCCACTTT; CDR3: CASSNYNSPLHF
V: TRBV10-3; J: TRBJ2-7; size: NA; D: NA; DNA: TGTGCCATCAGTGATTTTCTATGGCGGTCCAGGGGTAACGAGCAGTACTTC; CDR3: CAISDFLWRSRGNEQYF
V: TRBV27; J: TRBJ2-3; size: NA; D: NA; DNA: TGTGCCAGCAGTTGGTACTCAGGGACACGAGATACGCAGTATTTT; CDR3: CASSWYSGTRDTQYF
V: TRBV7-6; J: TRBJ2-4; size: large; D: NA; DNA: TGTGCCAGCAGCTTAGACGGCGTGCGGAACATTCAGTACTTC; CDR3: CASSLDGVRNIQYF
V: TRBV2; J: TRBJ2-1; size: NA; D: NA; DNA: TGTGCCAGCAGTGTACTCGGGAATTTCGAGCAGTTCTTC; CDR3: CASSVLGNFEQFF
V: TRBV29-1; J: TRBJ1-2; size: NA; D: TRBD1; DNA: TGCAGCGTTGAACAGGGGGCGGGTGATGGCTACACCTTC; CDR3: CSVEQGAGDGYTF
V: TRBV18; J: TRBJ2-7; size: NA; D: NA; DNA: TGTGCCACCATGGGGGACATGGGATCCTACGAGCAGTACTTC; CDR3: CATMGDMGSYEQYF
V: TRBV7-9; J: TRBJ2-1; size: NA; D: NA; DNA: TGTGCCAGCAGCTGGGCCGGGATGGGGGGGACATCCTACAATGAGCAGTTCTTC; CDR3: CASSWAGMGGTSYNEQFF
V: TRBV5-1; J: TRBJ2-7; size: once; D: NA; DNA: TGCGCCAGCAGCTTGGGGACAGCAGCCTACGAGCAGTACTTC; CDR3: CASSLGTAAYEQYF
V: TRBV4-2; J: TRBJ2-7; size: NA; D: TRBD1; DNA: TGTGCCAGCAGCTTTGAGGGACAGATCCTCTACGAGCAGTACTTC; CDR3: CASSFEGQILYEQYF
V: TRBV19; J: TRBJ2-5; size: NA; D: TRBD1; DNA: TGTGCCAGTAGTCCTGCTTGGGGGACAGGGACTGAGACCCAGTACTTC; CDR3: CASSPAWGTGTETQYF
V: TRBV9; J: TRBJ2-5; size: NA; D: TRBD2; DNA: TGTGCCAGCAGCGTTCTAGCGGGAGCGATGTACCAAGAGACCCAGTACTTC; CDR3: CASSVLAGAMYQETQYF
V: TRBV19; J: TRBJ1-4; size: NA; D: NA; DNA: TGTGCCAGTAGAGTGTCCTCCCGGGCCGAAAAACTGTTTTTT; CDR3: CASRVSSRAEKLFF
V: TRBV9; J: TRBJ1-1; size: few; D: NA; DNA: TGTGCCAGCAGCGGGGGAATCGGGAACACTGAAGCTTTCTTT; CDR3: CASSGGIGNTEAFF
V: TRBV6-1; J: TRBJ2-7; size: NA; D: NA; DNA: TGTGCCAGCAGTGAATTCAGGACAACCTACGAGCAGTACTTC; CDR3: CASSEFRTTYEQYF
V: TRBV10-1; J: TRBJ1-1; size: NA; D: NA; DNA: TGCGCCAGCAGTGCCAGGGCTAACACTGAAGCTTTCTTT; CDR3: CASSARANTEAFF
V: TRBV10-3; J: TRBJ2-2; size: NA; D: NA; DNA: TGTGCCATCACGAGAAACGAAGCCGGGGAGCTGTTTTTT; CDR3: CAITRNEAGELFF
V: TRBV6-5; J: TRBJ1-2; size: NA; D: NA; DNA: TGTGCCAGCACCGAAGGGGGGGCCCGAGGCTACACCTTC; CDR3: CASTEGGARGYTF
V: TRBV7-9; J: TRBJ2-7; size: few; D: NA; DNA: TGTGCCAGCAGCTGGCCCAGTAGACCATACGAGCAGTACTTC; CDR3: CASSWPSRPYEQYF
V: TRBV10-2; J: TRBJ2-5; size: NA; D: NA; DNA: TGCGCCAGCAGTGGGTACCAAGAGACCCAGTACTTC; CDR3: CASSGYQETQYF
V: TRBV7-2; J: TRBJ1-5; size: few; D: NA; DNA: TGTGCCAGCAGCTCTTATAGCAATCAGCCCCAGCATTTT; CDR3: CASSSYSNQPQHF
V: TRBV5-4; J: TRBJ1-1; size: NA; D: TRBD1; DNA: TGTGCCAGCAGCTCCCCTGGACAGGGAGGAACACCTGAAGCTTTCTTT; CDR3: CASSSPGQGGTPEAFF
V: TRBV6-5; J: TRBJ1-1; size: NA; D: NA; DNA: TGTGCCAGCAGTCCGACGACCACTGAAGCTTTCTTT; CDR3: CASSPTTTEAFF
V: TRBV11-2; J: TRBJ2-2; size: NA; D: NA; DNA: TGTGCCAGCAGCTTATCGAGCATTTACGGGGAGCTGTTTTTT; CDR3: CASSLSSIYGELFF
V: TRBV27; J: TRBJ1-1; size: once; D: NA; DNA: TGTGCCAGCAGTTTCGGCTCTACTGTGAACACTGAAGCTTTCTTT; CDR3: CASSFGSTVNTEAFF